This TCR beta chain was recorded in a study of blood T cell repertoires in COVID-19. TCRdb keeps only in-frame clones here, not all; method: immunoSEQ multiplex PCR. The table records approximately 210,000 clones, about 85% of them present only once. Enrollment of patients from Seattle took place during active infection, with longitudinal follow-up. Germline V lookup: CDR1 SGHVS, CDR2 FQNEAQ. V lost 1 base to trimming and J lost 5 bases; unmatched junction nucleotides: 8. The CDR3 is 17 amino acids. The rearrangement joins TRBV7-8 to TRBJ1-1, with TRBD1 identical over 12 bases. Sample: peripheral blood. The receptor's source is a man between 60 and 70 years old with COVID-19, enrolled during active disease. This CDR3 reads CASSLVPGQGALTEAFF. The CDR3 region has the DNA TGTGCCAGCAGCTTAGTTCCGGGACAGGGGGCGCTTACTGAAGCTTTCTTT.